The TCR beta chain under discussion was sequenced for a study of blood T cell repertoires in COVID-19. Trimming took 0 bases from V and 7 from J; bases not matched to a gene: 4. Germline loops: CDR1 LNHNV, CDR2 YYDKDF (reference sequence). CDR3 length equals 15 residues. The data were produced by immunoSEQ multiplex PCR, yet TCRdb's version contains in-frame clones alone and is incomplete. The data contain 200,000 to 300,000 clones, more than 80% of them singletons. This TCR was sampled from a human donor in a cohort sampled during active COVID-19. V and J are TRBV15 and TRBJ1-5, with TRBD1 matching over 9 bases. The sample comprised peripheral blood. In DNA form, the CDR3 reads TGTGCCACCAGCAGAGAAACAGGGGGCGGGCAGCCCCAGCATTTT. Protein product: CATSRETGGGQPQHF.